The clone carrying this TCR beta chain was found a few times. cDNA synthesis used the whole RNA isolate, giving expressed TCRB sequences. Sequencing used immunoSEQ multiplex PCR; TCRdb keeps in-frame clones, though not all of them. Among some 150,000 clones, roughly 9.3% were seen once, and the ten largest hold 0.55% to 0.65%. From germline, CDR1 is SNHLY and CDR2 FYNNEI. V was clipped by 4 bases and J by 1 base, with 9 bases between them. CDR3 length: 14 residues. These data originate in a study of beta chain features in type 1 diabetes. Overall study: All of the samples together had approximately 100,000,000 sorted cells examined.

Sequenced: central memory CD4+ T cells from blood. The sequence was collected from a woman in her thirties or forties in good health. The chain is built from TRBV2 and TRBJ2-3, with a weak D call TRBD1 (6 bases). The CDR3 nucleotides are TGTGCCAGCAGTGGGACAGAACGCACAGATACGCAGTATTTT. Protein sequence: CASSGTERTDTQYF.